The rows below give T cell receptor beta chains drawn from one sample of a study of shared clonotypes between healthy human individuals. Profiling relied on immunoSEQ multiplex PCR, and the TCRdb table lists in-frame clones only, not all of them. The sample has 1 million to 1.3 million clones, around three quarters seen once. The sequenced sample consisted of memory CD4+ T cells from PBMCs. These receptors were collected from a man aged 18 to 30 in good health. Some clones in this sample may be carry-over from other donors' samples. The conserved cysteine and the conserved F or W are not part of the CDR3 here. The order of the fields is clone size, J gene, V gene, CDR3 protein. Not all rows give a size; the values are once, few, many and, for expanded clones, a class.

- | TRBJ1-1 | TRBV5-1 | ASSSEGAQGNTEAF
- | TRBJ2-1 | TRBV11-2 | ASTLSQDNEQF
- | TRBJ1-1 | TRBV7-2 | ASQREFGRENTEAF
few | TRBJ2-7 | TRBV19 | ASSQGYEQC
- | TRBJ1-1 | TRBV6-1 | ASSEGWDFTEAF
- | TRBJ1-5 | TRBV18 | ASSPRNAGNQPQH
- | TRBJ1-1 | TRBV28 | ASRTTGLNTEAF
many | TRBJ1-5 | TRBV5-8 | ASSWGYSNQPQH
- | TRBJ2-1 | TRBV27 | ASSQLQGFDEQF
- | TRBJ2-7 | TRBV2 | ASRPTSGKPYEQY
- | TRBJ1-5 | TRBV5-8 | ASSLIFSPQH
- | TRBJ1-1 | TRBV4-2 | ASSQENGGTEAF
- | TRBJ2-4 | TRBV29-1 | SIATGPDIQY
many | TRBJ1-3 | TRBV5-1 | ARTPGGGGNTIY
- | TRBJ2-7 | TRBV7-8 | ASSSIAGSRGEQY
once | TRBJ2-7 | TRBV7-9 | ASSLVVSGSDEQY
- | TRBJ2-7 | TRBV5-8 | ASSLFPSLSYEQY
- | TRBJ1-2 | TRBV30 | AWSVLAGGEGGYT
- | TRBJ1-1 | TRBV19 | ATRRLGTFEAF
- | TRBJ2-7 | TRBV14 | ASSQGASVFEQY
- | TRBJ1-4 | TRBV28 | ASRPGTSNEKLF